The clone carrying this TCR beta chain appeared many times. Antigen specificity is unknown. The sample is drawn from a study of response to subunit inactivated influenza vaccine. Study-level findings and limits: Only a handful of new T cells, the authors suggested, are recruited with each seasonal influenza vaccination.

Between the trimmed V and J ends, which lost 5 bases and 7 bases, there was a span of 6 bases. The CDR3 covers 11 residues. MiXCR, run by TCRdb on the RT-PCR reads, gives a single entry per CDR3 protein. This table holds more than 450,000 distinct CDR3 sequences, 7.6% found once. This sample comprised PBMCs from blood, obtained around 2 years after vaccination. The origin of this receptor is a man between 50 and 75 years old who received an inactivated influenza vaccine. The chain joins TRBV12-3 or TRBV12-4 to TRBJ2-1; the D is unclear. CDR3 sequence: CASSPKNEQFF. The DNA of the CDR3 is TGTGCCAGCAGTCCAAAAAATGAGCAGTTCTTC.